The 25 T cell receptor beta chains below were found in one sample sequenced in a study of vaccination and CD4 T cells after COVID-19. Oncomine TCR Beta short-read sequencing was applied to DNA from cultured CD4+ T cells. TCRdb ran MiXCR on the PCR reads and lists one entry per CDR3 protein. The sample yields under 1,100 distinct CDR3 sequences, 31% seen once. Documented treatment: roughly nine-day PBMC culture with coronavirus spike peptide pools or control peptides (ViraFEST assay). Before the COVID-19 pandemic (2011-2018), CD4+ T cells were obtained from the unexposed donor. Their antigen targets remain unknown. What was sequenced was CD4+ T cells from blood, cultured in vitro. The receptors were gathered from a human donor in good health.

The gene calls are TRBV6-2 or TRBV6-3 and TRBJ2-3; a possible D gene is TRBD2 (6 bases). Germline V gene lookup returns CDR1 MNHEY and CDR2 SVGEGT. This CDR3 has 16 amino acids. V was shortened by 6 bases and J by 1 base, with 17 bases between the two germline ends. The CDR3 loop reads CASSRRVVTGTDTQYF. DNA of the CDR3: TGTGCCAGCAGCAGGAGGGTTGTGACGGGCACAGATACGCAGTATTTT.

This clonotype was detected only a few times. The rearrangement joins TRBV19 to TRBJ2-3, with TRBD2 matching 7 bases. This CDR3 has 16 amino acids. The V gene end was trimmed by 5 bases and the J gene end by 4 bases; junction bases not matched to a gene: 12. Germline V gives CDR1 LNHDA, CDR2 SQIVND (reference sequence). DNA of the CDR3: TGTGCCAGTAGTCCCTTGGGGGGGTTGGGGGCAGATACGCAGTATTTT. This sequence encodes CASSPLGGLGADTQYF.

Only a few counts were recorded for this clonotype. V gene TRBV21-1 combines with J gene TRBJ1-1. TRBV21-1 is termed a pseudogene. The CDR3 is made up of 14 amino acids. CDR3 coding DNA: TGTGCCAGGGGATGTAGGGCAGCCAACACTGAAGCTTTCTTT. It translates to CARGCRAANTEAFF.

The V gene is TRBV5-1, the J gene TRBJ1-2; a weak D match, TRBD1 (6 bases). The CDR3 consists of 13 residues. V lost 4 bases to trimming and J lost 4 bases, with 11 bases between them. Germline CDR1 is SGHRS and CDR2 is YFSETQ. Written as DNA, the CDR3 is TGCGCCAGCAGCCCTCCGGACAGCTATGGCTACACCTTC. Its translation: CASSPPDSYGYTF.

This clonotype was observed a few times. V and J are TRBV19 and TRBJ2-5; D possibly corresponds to TRBD2 (6 bases). CDR1 LNHDA and CDR2 SQIVND come from the germline V gene (reference sequence). V was trimmed by 1 base and J by 9 bases, leaving 12 bases between them. CDR3 size: 13 residues. In nucleotides, the CDR3 is TGTGCCAGTAGTATAGTCTTCAGGGAGGCCCAGTACTTC. Its protein product is CASSIVFREAQYF.

This clonotype was observed a few times. The rearrangement links TRBV5-1 to TRBJ1-1; no clear D gene. The CDR3 contains 13 residues. Trimming removed 1 base from V and 3 bases from J, with 7 bases in between. Germline CDR1 is SGHRS and CDR2 is YFSETQ. This CDR3 reads CASSLSVDTEAFF. The CDR3 DNA sequence: TGCGCCAGCAGCTTGTCCGTGGACACTGAAGCTTTCTTT.

V and J are TRBV5-1 and TRBJ1-1, with 7 positions matching TRBD1. This CDR3 comprises 15 residues. V lost 4 bases, J lost 0 bases, and 6 bases stayed unmatched. The germline gives CDR1 SGHRS, CDR2 YFSETQ. The CDR3 sequence is CASSNNRGLNTEAFF. The CDR3 DNA is TGCGCCAGCAGCAACAACAGGGGATTGAACACTGAAGCTTTCTTT.

This sequence joins TRBV5-1 and TRBJ1-2, with 9 bases aligning to TRBD1. Germline CDR1 and CDR2: SGHRS and YFSETQ. With 3 bases clipped from V and 7 bases from J, the junction kept 10 bases outside the gene matches. CDR3 length: 15 residues. CDR3 nucleotides: TGCGCCAGCAGCTCTGACCCCGGGACAGGGTCTGGCTACACCTTC. Residues: CASSSDPGTGSGYTF.

This sequence joins TRBV2 and TRBJ2-5; D is perhaps TRBD2 (5 bases). The CDR3 has 15 residues. CDR1 SNHLY and CDR2 FYNNEI come from the germline V gene. Between the trimmed V and J ends, which lost 7 bases and 5 bases, there was a span of 20 bases. CDR3 bases: TGTGCCAGCACCGATATTGGGAGCGTAGGGGAGACCCAGTACTTC. Amino acids: CASTDIGSVGETQYF.

The V call is TRBV6-2 or TRBV6-3, the J call TRBJ2-5; 8 bases align to TRBD1. The CDR3 spans 15 residues. Germline lookup yields CDR1 MNHEY and CDR2 SVGEGT. V lost 2 bases to trimming and J lost 2 bases; unmatched junction nucleotides: 4. CDR3 DNA: TGTGCCAGCAGTTACAGACAGGGGCGGCAAGAGACCCAGTACTTC. It codes for CASSYRQGRQETQYF.

This clonotype was observed a handful of times. This chain uses TRBV6-1 with TRBJ2-2, with 7 positions matching TRBD2. The junction had 8 bases not matched to a gene; V was cut back by 8 bases and J by 5 bases. This CDR3 is built from 14 residues. Germline V CDR1 and CDR2: MNHNS, SASEGT. CDR3 nucleotides: TGTGCCAGCGGGGGGAGGGGATTTACCGGGGAGCTGTTTTTT. It specifies CASGGRGFTGELFF.

The genes are TRBV27 and TRBJ1-1; D is perhaps TRBD1 (5 bases). Germline lookup yields CDR1 MNHEY and CDR2 SMNVEV (reference sequence). The CDR3 extends over 16 amino acids. Trimming left V 5 bases short and J 10 bases short, with 26 bases between. The CDR3 DNA follows: TGTGCCAGCAGTGACCCCCCCCGGGACCCCGCCAGGCGAGCTTTCTTT. Translating it yields CASSDPPRDPARRAFF.

The V gene is TRBV10-1, the J gene TRBJ2-5; no reliable D call. V lost 6 bases, J lost 4 bases, and 9 bases lay in between. The CDR3 extends over 12 amino acids. Per the germline V gene, CDR1 is WNHNN and CDR2 is SYGVQD (reference sequence). This CDR3 reads CASSPEGETQYF. DNA of the CDR3: TGCGCCAGCAGCCCCGAAGGAGAGACCCAGTACTTC.

The chain recombines TRBV9 with TRBJ2-5, with TRBD1 matching 7 bases. J lost 2 bases, V lost 2 bases, and 3 bases had no gene match. Germline lookup yields CDR1 SGDLS and CDR2 YYNGEE. The CDR3 totals 14 residues. CDR3 sequence: CASSVSGQQETQYF. In DNA form, the CDR3 reads TGTGCCAGCAGCGTGTCGGGACAGCAAGAGACCCAGTACTTC.

This rearrangement joins TRBV4-3 to TRBJ2-7; 12 bases fit TRBD2. CDR1 LGHNA and CDR2 YSLEER come from the germline V gene. The V gene end was trimmed by 3 bases and the J gene end by 3 bases; junction bases not matched to a gene: 9. CDR3 length equals 17 residues. In DNA, the CDR3 is TGCGCCAGCAGCCAGGTGGGGATGGGACTAGCGGGCTACGAGCAGTACTTC. This gives the protein CASSQVGMGLAGYEQYF.

This clonotype was picked up a small number of times. The V gene is TRBV7-9, the J gene TRBJ1-5; 9 bases line up with TRBD1. With V trimmed by 5 bases and J by 4 bases, 9 bases remained unmatched. This CDR3 region has 16 residues. The V gene's germline CDR1 is SEHNR and CDR2 FQNEAQ (reference sequence). CDR3 sequence (DNA): TGTGCCAGCAGCGGCAGGGACGACAGGGGGAATCAGCCCCAGCATTTT. It yields the protein CASSGRDDRGNQPQHF.

This chain uses TRBV20-1 with TRBJ2-3, with TRBD2 matching over 8 bases. This CDR3 spans 13 amino acids. The ends lost 7 bases at V and 1 base at J; junction bases unmatched: 4. Germline V CDR1 and CDR2: DFQATT, SNEGSKA (reference sequence). The CDR3 here is CSEREGGTDTQYF. The DNA of the CDR3 is TGCAGTGAACGGGAGGGCGGCACAGATACGCAGTATTTT.

This clonotype is labeled as hyperexpanded. The chain combines TRBV12-3 or TRBV12-4 with TRBJ2-5; 10 nucleotides line up with TRBD2. V was clipped by 5 bases and J by 13 bases; unmatched bases: 10. The CDR3 loop spans 13 amino acids. The CDR3 bases are TGTGCCAGCAGTCAAGCGGGGGGGCCTTTAAGGTACTTC. Protein: CASSQAGGPLRYF.

The V call is TRBV7-3, the J call TRBJ2-1, with 10 bases fitting TRBD2. Germline-derived CDR1 and CDR2 are SGHTA and FQGTGA. V lost 5 bases, J lost 4 bases, and 5 bases stayed unmatched. CDR3 length: 15 amino acids. CDR3 loop: CASSATSGEYNEQFF. As DNA, the CDR3 is TGTGCCAGCAGCGCCACTAGCGGGGAATACAATGAGCAGTTCTTC.

V usage is TRBV6-2 or TRBV6-3 and J usage is TRBJ2-7, with a weak D call TRBD2 (5 bases). The CDR3 totals 12 residues. The germline V and J ends were trimmed by 4 bases and 4 bases, with 8 bases remaining between them. Germline assignment: CDR1 MNHEY and CDR2 SVGEGT. In DNA form, the CDR3 reads TGTGCCAGCAGTTGGACGGGATACGAGCAGTACTTC. Translation gives CASSWTGYEQYF.

This clonotype was seen a few times. The rearrangement joins TRBV5-4 to TRBJ1-1, with D perhaps TRBD1 (5 bases). The CDR3 has 15 residues. Germline values: CDR1 SGHNT, CDR2 YYREEE (reference sequence). Deletions cut 5 bases from V and 3 bases from J, with 17 bases between. CDR3 loop: CASRSGSGPYTEAFF. CDR3 bases: TGTGCCAGCAGATCGGGGTCAGGGCCTTACACTGAAGCTTTCTTT. Together with reference TRBV5-4 and TRBJ1-1, the CDR3 gives the full variable domain: ETGVTQSPTHLIKTRGQQVTLRCSSQSGHNTVSWYQQALGQGPQFIFQYYREEENGRGNFPPRFSGLQFPNYSSELNVNALELDDSALYLCASRSGSGPYTEAFFGQGTRLTVV.

This clonotype was observed a few times. The gene calls are TRBV10-3 and TRBJ1-1, with a weak D call TRBD1 (5 bases). This CDR3 spans 14 amino acids. CDR1 is ENHRY, CDR2 SYGVKD, per germline. Trimming stripped 2 bases from V and 0 bases from J, with 7 bases between. For the CDR3, the DNA is TGTGCCATCAGTGAGGGGGGAGTGAACACTGAAGCTTTCTTT. It is translated as CAISEGGVNTEAFF.

This clonotype has a handful of counts. The rearrangement uses TRBV15 and TRBJ2-7; 9 bases line up with TRBD1. Looked up from germline, CDR1 is LNHNV and CDR2 is YYDKDF (reference sequence). V lost 3 bases, J lost 6 bases, and 3 bases stayed unmatched. This CDR3 spans 13 amino acids. The CDR3 DNA reads TGTGCCACCAGCAGGGGGACAGGGCTCGAGCAGTACTTC. Translating gives CATSRGTGLEQYF.

The rearrangement uses TRBV5-1 and TRBJ1-6, with 9 bases aligning to TRBD1. The CDR3 length is 17 residues. V gave up 0 bases and J gave up 11 bases; unmatched junction bases: 12. The V gene's germline CDR1 is SGHRS and CDR2 YFSETQ. As DNA, the CDR3 is TGCGCCAGCAGCTTGGCGAGACAGGGGGTGTCCCCCCCACCCCTCCACTTT. Translated: CASSLARQGVSPPPLHF.

This clonotype was detected only a few times. V and J are TRBV30 and TRBJ1-1; no reliable D call. Germline CDR1 is GTSNPN and CDR2 is SVGIG (reference sequence). V shed 0 bases and J shed 3 bases, with 5 bases lying between them. This CDR3 region has 12 residues. Here the CDR3 DNA reads TGTGCCTGGAGTGTAGGGTACACTGAAGCTTTCTTT. Translated, it gives CAWSVGYTEAFF. Complete variable domain (other parts from reference TRBV30 and TRBJ1-1): SQTIHQWPATLVQPVGSPLSLECTVEGTSNPNLYWYRQAAGRGLQLLFYSVGIGQISSEVPQNLSASRPQDRQFILSSKKLLLSDSGFYLCAWSVGYTEAFFGQGTRLTVV.